The 24 T cell receptor beta chains below were found in one sample sequenced in a study of T-cell reconstitution after alpha-beta-depleted transplantation in children. Preparation of the TCRbeta library was carried out with unique molecular identifiers. TCRdb independently ran MiXCR on the PCR reads; one entry per CDR3 protein. Of hundreds of thousands of distinct CDR3 sequences listed, roughly a tenth are singletons. The sample was PBMCs, taken before TCRalphabeta/CD19-depleted stem cell transplant. The receptors were gathered from a child younger than two with acute myeloid leukemia, due to receive a stem cell transplant.

This clonotype was observed at least ten times. This chain joins TRBV6-5 and TRBJ2-7; maybe TRBD1 (6 bases). The V end lost 1 base, the J end lost 0 bases, and 7 bases lay between the germline ends. The CDR3 has 14 amino acids. Germline V gene sequence: CDR1 MNHEY, CDR2 SVGAGI. The CDR3 DNA reads TGTGCCAGCAGTTACTTAGGGGGCTCCTACGAGCAGTACTTC. Its translation: CASSYLGGSYEQYF.

In this sample, this clonotype turned up many times. V usage is TRBV5-8 and J usage is TRBJ2-7, with 8 bases identical to TRBD2. The CDR3 covers 14 residues. CDR1 is SGHTS and CDR2 is YDEGEE in the germline V gene. J lost 0 bases, V lost 2 bases, and 1 base had no gene match. This CDR3 reads CASSFGTSSYEQYF. The CDR3 DNA follows: TGTGCCAGCAGCTTTGGGACTAGCTCCTACGAGCAGTACTTC.

V is TRBV5-5 and J is TRBJ1-2; 7 nucleotides match TRBD1. The ends lost 4 bases at V and 3 bases at J; junction bases unmatched: 9. This CDR3 is built from 15 residues. Germline assignment: CDR1 SGHKS and CDR2 YYEKEE (reference sequence). This CDR3 is CASSPQTGTDYGYTF. In DNA form, the CDR3 reads TGTGCCAGCAGCCCACAGACAGGGACGGACTATGGCTACACCTTC.

The CDR3 reads CAWSLGSDQPQHF. The DNA for the CDR3 is TGTGCCTGGAGTTTGGGTTCGGATCAGCCCCAGCATTTT. This chain links TRBV30 with TRBJ1-5, with D uncertain. V was shortened by 2 bases and J by 5 bases, with 10 bases between the two germline ends. The CDR3 is 13 residues long. CDR1 is GTSNPN and CDR2 is SVGIG in the germline V gene (reference sequence). Variable domain in full (rest from reference TRBV30 and TRBJ1-5): SQTIHQWPATLVQPVGSPLSLECTVEGTSNPNLYWYRQAAGRGLQLLFYSVGIGQISSEVPQNLSASRPQDRQFILSSKKLLLSDSGFYLCAWSLGSDQPQHFGDGTRLSIL.

This clonotype was observed many times. In DNA form, the CDR3 reads TGTGCCAGCAGCCAACCAATCCAGGGGGCTACAAGCTACGAGCAGTACTTC. Its protein product is CASSQPIQGATSYEQYF. V is TRBV14 and J is TRBJ2-7; TRBD1 aligns across 8 bases. The CDR3 consists of 17 residues. V trimming: 2 bases; J trimming: 3 bases; junction bases outside the gene matches: 12. Germline CDR1 and CDR2: SGHDN and FVKESK.

Ten or more counts support this clonotype. V gene TRBV5-1 combines with J gene TRBJ2-5; D not certain. Germline CDR1 and CDR2: SGHRS and YFSETQ. V gave up 4 bases and J gave up 1 base, with 14 bases separating them. This CDR3 region has 15 residues. The CDR3 region is CASSPRASAQETQYF. In nucleotides, the CDR3 is TGCGCCAGCAGCCCACGGGCCTCCGCCCAAGAGACCCAGTACTTC.

There are many counts of this clonotype. This rearrangement joins TRBV5-1 to TRBJ1-6, with a possible D match to TRBD1 (5 bases). Trimming removed 4 bases from V and 0 bases from J, with 17 bases in between. CDR3 size: 18 residues. Germline assignment: CDR1 SGHRS and CDR2 YFSETQ. The CDR3 region is CASSVQFAGSSYNSPLHF. In DNA form, the CDR3 reads TGCGCCAGCAGCGTCCAGTTCGCAGGGAGCTCCTATAATTCACCCCTCCACTTT.

This clonotype was observed at least ten times. V gene TRBV28 combines with J gene TRBJ1-5; D uncertain. CDR1 is MDHEN and CDR2 is SYDVKM in the germline V gene. The length of the CDR3 is 16 residues. Trimming removed 0 bases from V and 0 bases from J, with 9 bases in between. CDR3 sequence: CASSLWTLYSNQPQHF. The CDR3 region has the DNA TGTGCCAGCAGTTTATGGACACTCTATAGCAATCAGCCCCAGCATTTT.

This clonotype was seen ten or more times. The CDR3 sequence is CATSDRLYNEQFF. The DNA for the CDR3 is TGTGCCACCAGTGACCGGCTCTACAATGAGCAGTTCTTC. This chain links TRBV24-1 with TRBJ2-1; D is unclear. The CDR3 runs 13 residues. Germline CDR1 reads KGHDR; CDR2 reads SFDVKD. Trimming removed 4 bases from V and 3 bases from J, with 6 bases in between.

This clonotype was seen many times. This sequence joins TRBV5-5 and TRBJ2-2; D is possibly TRBD1 or TRBD2 (5 bases each). V was shortened by 2 bases and J by 5 bases, with 16 bases between the two germline ends. The length of the CDR3 is 16 residues. Per germline, CDR1 SGHKS and CDR2 YYEKEE (reference sequence). CDR3 region: CASSLFQGVRTGELFF. The CDR3, as DNA: TGTGCCAGCAGCTTATTCCAGGGAGTGCGGACCGGGGAGCTGTTTTTT.

This clonotype was counted ten times or more. V is TRBV18 and J is TRBJ2-1, with D maybe TRBD1 (6 bases). Trimming left V 4 bases short and J 6 bases short, with 13 bases between. The length of the CDR3 is 14 residues. Germline V gene data show CDR1 as KGHSH and CDR2 as LQKENI. CDR3 protein: CASSRWGRTNEQFF. DNA for the CDR3: TGTGCCAGCTCACGGTGGGGGCGCACCAATGAGCAGTTCTTC.

This clonotype was detected ten times or more. This chain links TRBV11-2 with TRBJ2-1; D possibly uses TRBD1 or TRBD2 (5 bases each). Trimming removed 4 bases at V and 6 bases at J, with 16 bases between. The CDR3 loop spans 15 amino acids. CDR1 SGHAT and CDR2 FQNNGV come from the germline V gene. This CDR3 is CASSSLGTLGNEQFF. The DNA for the CDR3 is TGTGCCAGCAGCTCCCTTGGGACCCTCGGCAATGAGCAGTTCTTC. Using reference TRBV11-2 and TRBJ2-1 for the parts outside the CDR3, the full variable domain is EAGVAQSPRYKIIEKRQSVAFWCNPISGHATLYWYQQILGQGPKLLIQFQNNGVVDDSQLPKDRFSAERLKGVDSTLKIQPAKLEDSAVYLCASSSLGTLGNEQFFGPGTRLTVL.

This clonotype showed up just a few times. This rearrangement joins TRBV7-8 to TRBJ2-2; 8 nucleotides line up with TRBD1. V lost 2 bases, J lost 6 bases, and 2 bases stayed unmatched. The CDR3 is made up of 14 amino acids. Germline CDR1 is SGHVS and CDR2 is FQNEAQ. The CDR3 region has the DNA TGTGCCAGCAGCTTACAGGGGGCCGCCGGGGAGCTGTTTTTT. It specifies CASSLQGAAGELFF.

This clonotype occurred many times. As DNA, the CDR3 is TGCGCCAGCAGCCCACTTGCCGGGGGCGGCTATGGCTACACCTTC. This sequence encodes CASSPLAGGGYGYTF. The rearrangement uses TRBV5-1 and TRBJ1-2, with D possibly TRBD1 on 6 matching bases. The CDR3 contains 15 residues. Germline V lookup: CDR1 SGHRS, CDR2 YFSETQ. Trimming took off 4 bases at V and 4 bases at J, with 17 bases between the two ends.

This clonotype showed up many times. The chain joins TRBV12-3 or TRBV12-4 to TRBJ1-6, with 11 nucleotides matching TRBD1. This CDR3 contains 16 residues. The ends lost 1 base at V and 4 bases at J; junction bases unmatched: 0. CDR3 nucleotides: TGTGCCAGCAGTTTAGGGGACAGGGGGTATAATTCACCCCTCCACTTT. Translated: CASSLGDRGYNSPLHF.

This clonotype occurred many times. V and J are TRBV6-2 or TRBV6-3 and TRBJ2-7; possibly TRBD2 for D (5 bases). CDR1 and CDR2 from the germline V gene are MNHEY and SVGEGT. V was trimmed by 4 bases and J by 2 bases, leaving 9 bases between them. The CDR3 is 13 residues long. The CDR3 here is CASSLEDPYEQYF. In DNA form, the CDR3 reads TGTGCCAGCAGTTTGGAGGATCCCTACGAGCAGTACTTC.

This clonotype has ten or more counts. This chain joins TRBV10-3 and TRBJ2-5; no definite D call. The CDR3 has 12 amino acids. V dropped 0 bases and J dropped 5 bases, with 4 bases sitting between them. Per the germline V gene, CDR1 is ENHRY and CDR2 is SYGVKD. DNA of the CDR3: TGTGCCATCAGTGAGTCGGGGGAGACCCAGTACTTC. Residues: CAISESGETQYF.

This clonotype has at least ten counts. J is TRBJ2-7 and V is TRBV6-2 or TRBV6-3; D is uncertain. Germline loops: CDR1 MNHEY, CDR2 SVGEGT. V lost 8 bases, J lost 2 bases, and 13 bases lay in between. CDR3 size: 13 residues. The CDR3 nucleotides are TGTGCCAGCTCGCATCCGGGCACCTACGAGCAGTACTTC. Amino acids: CASSHPGTYEQYF.

This clonotype was recorded at least ten times. This rearrangement joins TRBV7-9 to TRBJ2-7; maybe TRBD1 (5 bases). Germline loops: CDR1 SEHNR, CDR2 FQNEAQ (reference sequence). CDR3 size: 14 residues. Trimming removed 2 bases at V and 3 bases at J, with 11 bases between. The CDR3 nucleotides are TGTGCCAGCAGCTTAAGGGGCTCCTACTACGAGCAGTACTTC. It specifies CASSLRGSYYEQYF.

This clonotype came up many times. The chain uses TRBV10-2 and TRBJ2-7, with 9 nucleotides matching TRBD1. CDR1 and CDR2 from the germline V gene are WSHSY and SAAADI. V lost 8 bases and J lost 4; bases outside the gene matches: 0. CDR3 length: 11 residues. The CDR3 protein is CASGQGYEQYF. In DNA, the CDR3 is TGCGCCAGCGGACAGGGGTACGAGCAGTACTTC.

This clonotype was seen many times. CDR3 nucleotide sequence: TGTGCCAGCAGGAGTCGGAACTTCGTCCTTGGCTACACCTTC. This gives the protein CASRSRNFVLGYTF. The chain recombines TRBV28 with TRBJ1-2; D gene ambiguous. This CDR3 contains 14 residues. From germline, CDR1 is MDHEN and CDR2 SYDVKM. The V gene lost 6 bases and the J gene lost 7 bases, with 18 bases spanning the gap.

The chain uses TRBV29-1 and TRBJ2-3; 9 bases agree with TRBD2. J was trimmed by 4 bases and V by 4 bases; bases with no gene match: 6. The germline gives CDR1 SQVTM, CDR2 ANQGSEA. This CDR3 region has 14 residues. The CDR3 DNA follows: TGCAGCGTTGTGGCGGGGGGGCCATCAGATACGCAGTATTTT. This sequence encodes CSVVAGGPSDTQYF.

This clonotype was detected ten times or more. V is TRBV18 and J is TRBJ2-3, with D possibly being TRBD1 (6 bases). The V end was cut by 8 bases, the J end by 1 base, with 10 bases between. Germline V gives CDR1 KGHSH, CDR2 LQKENI. The CDR3 has 13 residues. The CDR3 bases are TGTGCCAGCACGACAGGTCGCACAGATACGCAGTATTTT. It is translated as CASTTGRTDTQYF.

This chain connects TRBV7-8 to TRBJ2-1, with 7 bases that match TRBD1. V was clipped by 3 bases and J by 12 bases; unmatched bases: 5. The CDR3 spans 12 residues. CDR1 SGHVS and CDR2 FQNEAQ come from the germline V gene. The CDR3 coding sequence is TGTGCCAGCAGCTTGGAGACAGGGTGGCAGTTCTTC. Its translation is CASSLETGWQFF.